The clone carrying this TCR beta chain was observed a few times. What it binds is unknown. This sample was taken from a study of response to subunit inactivated influenza vaccine. Study results and caveats: Few additional T cells are recruited per seasonal influenza vaccination, authors suggested.

The germline V gene encodes CDR1 KGHSY and CDR2 FQNENV. The CDR3 extends over 16 amino acids. With V trimmed by 0 bases and J by 7 bases, 9 bases remained unmatched. One entry per CDR3 protein results from TCRdb running MiXCR on the RT-PCR reads. The table has some 300,000 distinct CDR3 sequences, over 20% seen once. Specimen: PBMCs from blood, collected approximately 22 months after vaccination. The V call is TRBV16, the J call TRBJ1-5, with 7 bases that match TRBD1. The source of this sequence is a man aged 50-75 years who received an inactivated influenza vaccine. CDR3 amino acids: CASSQSLRGYRQPQHF. The CDR3 DNA follows: TGTGCCAGCAGCCAATCTCTCAGGGGGTATAGACAGCCCCAGCATTTT.